These 12 T cell receptor beta chains were all obtained from the same sample, sequenced in a study of technical replicates of blood from a handful of donors. Repertoires were generated with immunoSEQ multiplex PCR, while TCRdb's copy carries only in-frame clones and drops some. This repertoire shows around 80,000 clones, approximately 89% found once; its top ten account for about 0.41%. The sequenced material came from T cells isolated from PBMCs. All receptors come from a human donor in good health.

The chain carries TRBV21-1 and TRBJ1-3; the table names TRBD1, a call not compared with the DNA. TRBV21-1 is designated a pseudogene. This CDR3 comprises 16 residues. The CDR3 coding sequence is TGTGCCAGCAGCATCCGCAGGGGGCTTTCCGGAAACACCATATATTTT. Translating it yields CASSIRRGLSGNTIYF.

The chain recombines TRBV30 with TRBJ1-2, with a tentative D call TRBD1 (5 bases). The CDR3 sequence is 13 residues long. Looked up from germline, CDR1 is GTSNPN and CDR2 is SVGIG (reference sequence). V lost 3 bases to trimming and J lost 2 bases, with 10 bases between them. This CDR3 reads CAWRGGQNYGYTF. DNA of the CDR3: TGTGCCTGGAGGGGGGGTCAGAACTATGGCTACACCTTC.

This clone was counted a single time. This sequence joins TRBV5-1 and TRBJ2-1; a weak D match, TRBD2 (5 bases). The germline V gene has CDR1 SGHRS and CDR2 YFSETQ. V lost 4 bases to trimming and J lost 7 bases, with 9 bases between them. The CDR3 runs to 12 residues. This CDR3 is CASSLEGNEQFF. CDR3 nucleotides: TGCGCCAGCAGCCTTGAGGGTAATGAGCAGTTCTTC.

This clone was detected a few times. V and J are TRBV14 and TRBJ1-1; D is undetermined. CDR1 is SGHDN, CDR2 FVKESK, per germline. The CDR3 length is 14 residues. With 1 base removed from V and 1 base from J, the gap between germline ends came to 7 bases. Here the CDR3 reads CASSQVSGNTEAFF. Here the CDR3 DNA reads TGTGCCAGCAGCCAAGTCTCGGGGAACACTGAAGCTTTCTTT.

The table lists this clone with a count of one. CDR3 nucleotide sequence: TGTGCCAGCAAAACTTCGCTTAGCACAGATACGCAGTATTTT. Translation: CASKTSLSTDTQYF. This chain uses TRBV27 with TRBJ2-3; D unclear. Trimming removed 7 bases at V and 0 bases at J, with 11 bases between. This CDR3 contains 14 residues. Germline CDR1 reads MNHEY; CDR2 reads SMNVEV (reference sequence).

This clone was counted once. The chain links TRBV7-2 to TRBJ2-1; TRBD2 matches at 7 bases. There are 15 residues in the CDR3. Unmatched junction bases numbered 6, after V lost 4 bases and J lost 3 bases. CDR1 and CDR2 (germline): SGHTA, FQGNSA. This chain's CDR3 is CASSSPGTIYNEQFF. CDR3 coding DNA: TGTGCCAGCAGCTCTCCCGGGACTATCTACAATGAGCAGTTCTTC.

The chain combines TRBV19 with TRBJ2-5, with 9 bases lining up with TRBD2. The CDR3 sequence is 17 residues long. Germline-derived CDR1 and CDR2 are LNHDA and SQIVND (reference sequence). Trimming removed 1 base from V and 2 bases from J; junction bases left unmatched: 8. DNA of the CDR3: TGTGCCAGTAGTATAGGGTTGCTAGCGGGAACTCAAGAGACCCAGTACTTC. Amino acid sequence: CASSIGLLAGTQETQYF.

This sequence joins TRBV6-4 and TRBJ2-3; 9 nucleotides align to TRBD1. CDR1 and CDR2 from the germline V gene are MRHNA and SNTAGT. J gave up 4 bases and V 7 bases, and 6 bases lay outside the gene matches. The CDR3 loop spans 14 amino acids. CDR3 residues: CASIPGTGSDTQYF. As DNA, the CDR3 is TGTGCCAGCATCCCCGGGACAGGGTCAGATACGCAGTATTTT.

V and J are TRBV4-3 and TRBJ1-2; D is undetermined. Germline CDR1 LGHNA, CDR2 YSLEER. Trimming removed 2 bases at V and 5 bases at J, with 12 bases between. The CDR3 is 14 amino acids. The CDR3 region is CASSQLGGGYGYTF. The CDR3 coding sequence is TGCGCCAGCAGCCAATTGGGAGGAGGGTATGGCTACACCTTC.

V usage is TRBV7-9 and J usage is TRBJ2-1; D might be TRBD2 (6 bases). Trimming removed 7 bases from V and 10 bases from J, with 17 bases in between. The germline V gene encodes CDR1 SEHNR and CDR2 FQNEAQ (reference sequence). The CDR3 is 13 amino acids. The CDR3 spells CASTPPGSGEQFF. Here the CDR3 DNA reads TGTGCCAGCACGCCACCTGGAAGCGGGGAGCAGTTCTTC. Full variable domain (rest looked up from reference TRBV7-9 and TRBJ2-1): DTGVSQNPRHKITKRGQNVTFRCDPISEHNRLYWYRQTLGQGPEFLTYFQNEAQLEKSRLLSDRFSAERPKGSFSTLEIQRTEQGDSAMYLCASTPPGSGEQFFGPGTRLTVL.

The V and J genes are TRBV4-2 and TRBJ2-6, with 11 bases matching TRBD2. From germline, CDR1 is LGHNA and CDR2 YNFKEQ. The V gene end was trimmed by 4 bases and the J gene end by 2 bases; junction bases not matched to a gene: 7. This CDR3 is built from 18 residues. CDR3 sequence reads: CASSPRLAGSAGANVLTF. DNA for the CDR3: TGTGCCAGCAGCCCTCGACTAGCGGGATCCGCTGGGGCCAACGTCCTGACTTTC.

The CDR3: CASSRTGTAEQPQHF. In DNA form, the CDR3 reads TGTGCCAGCAGTCGGACCGGGACAGCGGAACAGCCCCAGCATTTT. This chain uses TRBV2 with TRBJ1-5, with TRBD1 matching 7 bases. The ends lost 5 bases at V and 7 bases at J; junction bases unmatched: 11. The CDR3 has 15 amino acids. Germline CDR1 and CDR2: SNHLY and FYNNEI.